This TCR beta chain was retrieved from a study of control samples from healthy donors and cancer patients. Clones were read by immunoSEQ multiplex PCR, and TCRdb kept only the in-frame ones, dropping some. The sample lists over 110,000 clones; approximately 90% were seen once. CDR1 and CDR2 (germline): MGHRA, YSYEKL. This CDR3 is 15 amino acids long. The ends were cut back, 1 base at V and 3 bases at J, with 10 bases in the middle. The chain joins TRBV4-1 to TRBJ1-5, with D possibly TRBD1 on 5 matching bases. The clonotype comes from a woman aged 30 to 39 in good health. Material: blood. The CDR3: CASSQVGTNNQPQHF. As DNA, the CDR3 is TGCGCCAGCAGCCAAGTAGGGACCAACAATCAGCCCCAGCATTTT.